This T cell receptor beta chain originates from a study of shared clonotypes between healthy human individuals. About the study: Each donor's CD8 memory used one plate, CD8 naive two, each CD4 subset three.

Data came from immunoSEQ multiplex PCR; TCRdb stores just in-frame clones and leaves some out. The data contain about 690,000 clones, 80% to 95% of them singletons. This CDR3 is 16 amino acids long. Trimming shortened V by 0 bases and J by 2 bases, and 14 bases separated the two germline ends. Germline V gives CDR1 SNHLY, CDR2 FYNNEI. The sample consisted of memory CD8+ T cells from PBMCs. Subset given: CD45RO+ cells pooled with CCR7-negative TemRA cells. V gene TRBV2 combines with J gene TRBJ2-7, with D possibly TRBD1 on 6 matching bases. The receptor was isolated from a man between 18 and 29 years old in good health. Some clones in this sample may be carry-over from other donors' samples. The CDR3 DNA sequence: TGTGCCAGCAGTGAAGCGAGAGGACAGTACCCCTACGAGCAGTACTTC. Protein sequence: CASSEARGQYPYEQYF.